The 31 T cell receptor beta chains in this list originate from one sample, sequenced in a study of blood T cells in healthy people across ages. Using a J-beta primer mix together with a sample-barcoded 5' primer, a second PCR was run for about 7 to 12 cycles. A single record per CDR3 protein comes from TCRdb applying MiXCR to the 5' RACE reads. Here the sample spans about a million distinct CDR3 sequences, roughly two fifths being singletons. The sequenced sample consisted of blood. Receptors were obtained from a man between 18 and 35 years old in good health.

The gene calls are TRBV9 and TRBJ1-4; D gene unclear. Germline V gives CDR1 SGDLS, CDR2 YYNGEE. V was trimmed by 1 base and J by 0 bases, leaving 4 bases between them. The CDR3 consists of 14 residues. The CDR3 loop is CASSVRSTNEKLFF. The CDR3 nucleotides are TGTGCCAGCAGCGTACGGTCAACTAATGAAAAACTGTTTTTT.

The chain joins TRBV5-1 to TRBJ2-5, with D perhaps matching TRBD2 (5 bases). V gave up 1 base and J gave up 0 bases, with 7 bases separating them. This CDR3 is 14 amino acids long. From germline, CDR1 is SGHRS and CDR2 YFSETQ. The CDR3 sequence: CASSLTSYQETQYF. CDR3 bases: TGCGCCAGCAGCTTGACTAGTTACCAAGAGACCCAGTACTTC. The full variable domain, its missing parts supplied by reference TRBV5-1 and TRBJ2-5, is KAGVTQTPRYLIKTRGQQVTLSCSPISGHRSVSWYQQTPGQGLQFLFEYFSETQRNKGNFPGRFSGRQFSNSRSEMNVSTLELGDSALYLCASSLTSYQETQYFGPGTRLLVL.

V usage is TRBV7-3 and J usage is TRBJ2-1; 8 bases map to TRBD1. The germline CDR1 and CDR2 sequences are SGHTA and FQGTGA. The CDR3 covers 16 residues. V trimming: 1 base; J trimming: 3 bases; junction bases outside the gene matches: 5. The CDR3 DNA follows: TGTGCCAGCAGCTTAAGTCAGGGGGCCGGCTACAATGAGCAGTTCTTC. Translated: CASSLSQGAGYNEQFF.

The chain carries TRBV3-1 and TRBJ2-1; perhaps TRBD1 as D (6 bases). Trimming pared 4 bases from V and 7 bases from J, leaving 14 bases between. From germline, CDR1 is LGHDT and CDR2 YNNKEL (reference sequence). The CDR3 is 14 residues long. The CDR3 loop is CASSPRTDFNEQFF. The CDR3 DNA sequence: TGTGCCAGCAGCCCTAGGACAGACTTTAATGAGCAGTTCTTC.

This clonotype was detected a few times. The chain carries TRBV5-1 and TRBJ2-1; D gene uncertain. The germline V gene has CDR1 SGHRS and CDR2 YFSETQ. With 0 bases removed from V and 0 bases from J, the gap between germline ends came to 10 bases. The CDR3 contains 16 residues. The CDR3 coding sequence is TGCGCCAGCAGCTTGGTTTCGGGCCGCTCCTACAATGAGCAGTTCTTC. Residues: CASSLVSGRSYNEQFF. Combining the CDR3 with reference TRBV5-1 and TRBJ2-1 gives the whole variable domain KAGVTQTPRYLIKTRGQQVTLSCSPISGHRSVSWYQQTPGQGLQFLFEYFSETQRNKGNFPGRFSGRQFSNSRSEMNVSTLELGDSALYLCASSLVSGRSYNEQFFGPGTRLTVL.

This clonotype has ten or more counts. For the CDR3, the DNA is TGTGCCAGCAGCCCCGGACCAAGCTACAATGAGCAGTTCTTC. This encodes CASSPGPSYNEQFF. V is TRBV3-1 and J is TRBJ2-1; D ambiguous. The CDR3 loop spans 14 amino acids. Trimming cost V 4 bases and J 3 bases, with 10 bases left between them. The germline V gene encodes CDR1 LGHDT and CDR2 YNNKEL (reference sequence).

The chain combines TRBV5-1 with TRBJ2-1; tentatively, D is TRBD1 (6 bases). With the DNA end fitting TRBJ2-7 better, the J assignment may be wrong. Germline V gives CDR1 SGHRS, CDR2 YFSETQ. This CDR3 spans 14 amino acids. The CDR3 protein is CASSTDSSYNEQYF. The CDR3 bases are TGCGCCAGCAGCACGGACAGCTCCTACAATGAGCAGTACTTC.

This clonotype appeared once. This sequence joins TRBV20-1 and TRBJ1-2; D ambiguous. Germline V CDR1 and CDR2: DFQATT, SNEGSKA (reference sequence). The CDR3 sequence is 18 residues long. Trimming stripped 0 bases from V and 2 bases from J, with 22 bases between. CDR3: CSARDSRVLASKNYGYTF. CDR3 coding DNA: TGCAGTGCTAGAGATTCGAGGGTGCTTGCCTCTAAAAACTATGGCTACACCTTC.

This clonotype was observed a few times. CDR3 amino acids: CASSRRSGTVINYGYTF. CDR3 bases: TGTGCCAGCAGCAGAAGGTCCGGGACAGTTATCAACTATGGCTACACCTTC. This chain uses TRBV6-2 or TRBV6-3 with TRBJ1-2; TRBD1 agrees at 7 bases. With 6 bases clipped from V and 2 bases from J, the junction kept 15 bases outside the gene matches. The germline V gene encodes CDR1 MNHEY and CDR2 SVGEGT. The CDR3 contains 17 residues.

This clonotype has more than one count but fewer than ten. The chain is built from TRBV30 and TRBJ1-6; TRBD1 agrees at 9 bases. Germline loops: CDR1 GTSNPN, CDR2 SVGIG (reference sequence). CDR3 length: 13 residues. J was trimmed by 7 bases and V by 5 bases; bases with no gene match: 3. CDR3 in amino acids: CAWGDRENSPLHF. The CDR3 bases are TGTGCCTGGGGGGACAGGGAAAATTCACCCCTCCACTTT.

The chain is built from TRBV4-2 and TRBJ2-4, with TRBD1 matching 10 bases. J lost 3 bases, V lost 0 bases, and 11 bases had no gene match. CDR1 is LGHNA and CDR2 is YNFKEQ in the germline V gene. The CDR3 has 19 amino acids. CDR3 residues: CASSQEYFGQGVVKNIQYF. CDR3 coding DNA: TGTGCCAGCAGCCAAGAATATTTTGGACAGGGGGTAGTCAAAAACATTCAGTACTTC.

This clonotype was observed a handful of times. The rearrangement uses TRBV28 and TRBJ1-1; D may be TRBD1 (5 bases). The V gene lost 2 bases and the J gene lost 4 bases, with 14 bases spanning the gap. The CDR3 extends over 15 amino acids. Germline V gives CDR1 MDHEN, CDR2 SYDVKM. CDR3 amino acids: CASSLPHSGATEAFF. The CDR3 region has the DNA TGTGCCAGCAGTTTACCCCATTCTGGGGCCACTGAAGCTTTCTTT.

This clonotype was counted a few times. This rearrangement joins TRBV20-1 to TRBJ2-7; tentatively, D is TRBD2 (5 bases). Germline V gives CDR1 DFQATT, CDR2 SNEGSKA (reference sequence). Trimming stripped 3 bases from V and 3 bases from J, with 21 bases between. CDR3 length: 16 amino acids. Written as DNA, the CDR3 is TGCAGTGCTAGGAAGTGGGCGGACTCTTTGGACTACGAGCAGTACTTC. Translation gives CSARKWADSLDYEQYF.

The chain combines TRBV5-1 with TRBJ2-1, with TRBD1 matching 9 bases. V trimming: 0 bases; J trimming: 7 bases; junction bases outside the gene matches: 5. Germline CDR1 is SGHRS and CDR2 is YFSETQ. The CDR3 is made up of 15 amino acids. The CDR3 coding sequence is TGCGCCAGCAGCTTGGCCGGACAGGGGACTAATGAGCAGTTCTTC. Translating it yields CASSLAGQGTNEQFF.

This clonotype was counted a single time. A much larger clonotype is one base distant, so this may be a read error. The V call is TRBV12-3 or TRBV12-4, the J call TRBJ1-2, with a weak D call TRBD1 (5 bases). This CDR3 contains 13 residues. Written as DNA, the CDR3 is TGTGCCAGCACCCTGGACATTATCTATGACTACACCTTC. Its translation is CASTLDIIYDYTF.

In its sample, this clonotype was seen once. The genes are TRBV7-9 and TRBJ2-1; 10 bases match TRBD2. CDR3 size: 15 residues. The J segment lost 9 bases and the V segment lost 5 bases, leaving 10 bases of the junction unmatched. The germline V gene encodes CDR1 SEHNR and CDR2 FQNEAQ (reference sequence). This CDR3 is CASSRGSGGSGEQFF. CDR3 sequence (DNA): TGTGCCAGCAGCCGGGGTAGCGGGGGGAGTGGTGAGCAGTTCTTC.

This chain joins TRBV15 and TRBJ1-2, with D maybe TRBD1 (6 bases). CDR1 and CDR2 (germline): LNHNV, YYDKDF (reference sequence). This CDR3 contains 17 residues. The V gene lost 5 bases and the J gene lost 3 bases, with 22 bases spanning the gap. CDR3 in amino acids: CATSGAASTGLDYGYTF. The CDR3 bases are TGTGCCACCAGCGGGGCGGCCTCAACAGGGCTTGACTATGGCTACACCTTC.

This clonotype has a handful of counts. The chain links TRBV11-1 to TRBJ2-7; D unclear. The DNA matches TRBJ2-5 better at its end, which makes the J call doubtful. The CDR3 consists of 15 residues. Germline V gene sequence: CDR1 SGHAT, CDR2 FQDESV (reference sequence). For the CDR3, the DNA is TGTGCCAGCAGCTTACAGTTGTCTAAACAAGAGACCCAGTACTTC. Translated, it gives CASSLQLSKQETQYF.

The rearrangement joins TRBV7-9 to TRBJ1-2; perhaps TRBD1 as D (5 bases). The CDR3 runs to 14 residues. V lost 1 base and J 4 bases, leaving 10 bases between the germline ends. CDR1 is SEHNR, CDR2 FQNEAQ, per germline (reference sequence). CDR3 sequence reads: CASSLEGERYGYTF. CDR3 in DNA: TGTGCCAGCAGCTTAGAAGGGGAGCGCTATGGCTACACCTTC.

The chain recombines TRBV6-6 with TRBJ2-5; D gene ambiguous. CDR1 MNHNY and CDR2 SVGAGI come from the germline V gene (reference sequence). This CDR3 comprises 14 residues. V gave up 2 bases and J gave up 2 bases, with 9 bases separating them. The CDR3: CASSYVPVQETQYF. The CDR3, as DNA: TGTGCCAGCAGTTACGTGCCCGTTCAAGAGACCCAGTACTTC.

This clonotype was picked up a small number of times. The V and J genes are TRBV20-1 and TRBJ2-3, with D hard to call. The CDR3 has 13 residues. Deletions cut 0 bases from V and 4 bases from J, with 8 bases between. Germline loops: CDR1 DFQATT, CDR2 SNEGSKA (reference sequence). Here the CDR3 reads CSARDPQPDTQYF. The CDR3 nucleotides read TGCAGTGCTAGAGATCCCCAGCCAGATACGCAGTATTTT.

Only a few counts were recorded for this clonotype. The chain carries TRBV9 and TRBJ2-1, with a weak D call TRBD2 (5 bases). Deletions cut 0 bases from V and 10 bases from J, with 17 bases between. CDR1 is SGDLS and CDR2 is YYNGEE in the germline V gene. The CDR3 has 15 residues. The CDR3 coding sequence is TGTGCCAGCAGCGTAGGACTAACCGGAGGTGTCGAGCAGTTCTTC. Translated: CASSVGLTGGVEQFF. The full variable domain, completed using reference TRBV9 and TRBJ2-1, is DSGVTQTPKHLITATGQRVTLRCSPRSGDLSVYWYQQSLDQGLQFLIQYYNGEERAKGNILERFSAQQFPDLHSELNLSSLELGDSALYFCASSVGLTGGVEQFFGPGTRLTVL.

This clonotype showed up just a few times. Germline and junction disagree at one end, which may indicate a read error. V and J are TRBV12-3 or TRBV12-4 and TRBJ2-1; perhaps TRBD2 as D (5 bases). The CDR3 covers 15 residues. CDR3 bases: TGTGCCAGCAGTCCCGATCGGTCAGACTACCATGAGCAGTTCTTC. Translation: CASSPDRSDYHEQFF.

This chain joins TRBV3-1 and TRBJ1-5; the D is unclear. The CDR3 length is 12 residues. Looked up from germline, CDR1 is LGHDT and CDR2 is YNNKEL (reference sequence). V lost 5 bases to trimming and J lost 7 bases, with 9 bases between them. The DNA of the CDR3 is TGTGCCAGCAGCGCAACTGGACAGCCCCAGCATTTT. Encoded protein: CASSATGQPQHF.

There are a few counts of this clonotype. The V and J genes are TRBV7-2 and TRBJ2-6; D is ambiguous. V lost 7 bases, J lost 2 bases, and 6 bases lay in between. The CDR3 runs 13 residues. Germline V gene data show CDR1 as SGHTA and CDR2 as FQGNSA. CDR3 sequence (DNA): TGTGCCAGCATATCGCCTGGGGCCAACGTCCTGACTTTC. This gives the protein CASISPGANVLTF.

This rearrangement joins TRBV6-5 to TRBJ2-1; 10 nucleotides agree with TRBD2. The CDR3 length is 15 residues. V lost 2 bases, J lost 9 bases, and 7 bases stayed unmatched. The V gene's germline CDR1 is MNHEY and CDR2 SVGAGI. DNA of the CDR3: TGTGCCAGCAGTTACGGGCTAGCGGGGGCTGGTGAGCAGTTCTTC. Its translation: CASSYGLAGAGEQFF.

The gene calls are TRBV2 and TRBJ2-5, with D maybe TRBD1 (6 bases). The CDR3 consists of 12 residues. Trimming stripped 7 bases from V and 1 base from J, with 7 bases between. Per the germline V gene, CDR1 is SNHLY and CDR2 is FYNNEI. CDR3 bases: TGTGCCAGCAAGGGGGTCCAAGAGACCCAGTACTTC. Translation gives CASKGVQETQYF.

CDR3 region: CASSFMGATNEKLFF. As DNA, the CDR3 is TGTGCCAGCAGCTTTATGGGAGCAACTAATGAAAAACTGTTTTTT. V is TRBV11-2 and J is TRBJ1-4; no firm D call. V lost 3 bases to trimming and J lost 0 bases, with 8 bases between them. CDR1 is SGHAT, CDR2 FQNNGV, per germline. This CDR3 has 15 residues.

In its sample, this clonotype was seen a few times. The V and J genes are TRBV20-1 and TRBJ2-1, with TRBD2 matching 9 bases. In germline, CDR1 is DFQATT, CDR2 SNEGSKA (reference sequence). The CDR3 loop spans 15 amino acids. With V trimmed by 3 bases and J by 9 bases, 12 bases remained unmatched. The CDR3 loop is CSASGGLASLLEQFF. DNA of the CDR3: TGCAGTGCTAGTGGGGGACTAGCCTCGTTACTTGAGCAGTTCTTC.

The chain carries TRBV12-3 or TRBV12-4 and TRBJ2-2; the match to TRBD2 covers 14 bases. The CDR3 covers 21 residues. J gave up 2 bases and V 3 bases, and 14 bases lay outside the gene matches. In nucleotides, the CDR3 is TGTGCCAGCAGTTTGCCCAAACGGGGGACTAGCGGGGGCCGTAACACCGGGGAGCTGTTTTTT. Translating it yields CASSLPKRGTSGGRNTGELFF.

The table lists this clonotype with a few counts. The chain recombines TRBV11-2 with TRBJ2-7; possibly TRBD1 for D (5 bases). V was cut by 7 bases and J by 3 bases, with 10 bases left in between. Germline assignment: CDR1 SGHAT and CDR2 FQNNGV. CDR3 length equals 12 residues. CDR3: CASNSDSYEQYF. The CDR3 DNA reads TGTGCCAGCAACTCCGACAGCTACGAGCAGTACTTC.